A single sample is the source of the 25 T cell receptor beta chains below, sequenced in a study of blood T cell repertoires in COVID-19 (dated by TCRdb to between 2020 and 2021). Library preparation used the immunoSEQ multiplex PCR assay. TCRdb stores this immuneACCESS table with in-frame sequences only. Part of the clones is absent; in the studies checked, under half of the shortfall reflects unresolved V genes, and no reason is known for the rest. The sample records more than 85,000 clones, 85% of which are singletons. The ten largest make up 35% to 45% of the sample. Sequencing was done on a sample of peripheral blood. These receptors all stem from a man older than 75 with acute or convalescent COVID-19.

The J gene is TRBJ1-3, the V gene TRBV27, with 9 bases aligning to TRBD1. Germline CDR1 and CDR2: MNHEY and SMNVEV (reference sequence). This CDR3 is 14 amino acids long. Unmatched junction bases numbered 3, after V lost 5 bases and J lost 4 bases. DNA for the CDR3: TGTGCCAGCAGTCGACAGGGGGAAGGAAACACCATATATTTT. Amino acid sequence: CASSRQGEGNTIYF.

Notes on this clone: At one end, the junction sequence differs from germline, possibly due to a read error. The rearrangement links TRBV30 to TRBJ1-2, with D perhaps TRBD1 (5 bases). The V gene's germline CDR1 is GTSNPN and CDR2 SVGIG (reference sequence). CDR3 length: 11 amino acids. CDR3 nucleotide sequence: TGTGCCTGGACAACAGGTACATGGTACCTCTTC. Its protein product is CAWTTGTWYLF.

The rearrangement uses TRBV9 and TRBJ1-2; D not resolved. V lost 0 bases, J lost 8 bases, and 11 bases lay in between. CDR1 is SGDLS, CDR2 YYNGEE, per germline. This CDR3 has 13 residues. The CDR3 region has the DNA TGTGCCAGCAGCGTAGACTCCTTCGCGGGCTACACCTTC. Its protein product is CASSVDSFAGYTF. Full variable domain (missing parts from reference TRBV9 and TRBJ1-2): DSGVTQTPKHLITATGQRVTLRCSPRSGDLSVYWYQQSLDQGLQFLIQYYNGEERAKGNILERFSAQQFPDLHSELNLSSLELGDSALYFCASSVDSFAGYTFGSGTRLTVV.

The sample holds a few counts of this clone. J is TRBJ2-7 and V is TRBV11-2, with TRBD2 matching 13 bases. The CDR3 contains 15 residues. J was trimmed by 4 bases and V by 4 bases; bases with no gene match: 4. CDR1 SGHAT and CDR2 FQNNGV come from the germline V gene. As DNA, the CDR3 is TGTGCCAGCAGCTCCGGACTAGCGGGAGAATACGAGCAGTACTTC. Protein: CASSSGLAGEYEQYF.

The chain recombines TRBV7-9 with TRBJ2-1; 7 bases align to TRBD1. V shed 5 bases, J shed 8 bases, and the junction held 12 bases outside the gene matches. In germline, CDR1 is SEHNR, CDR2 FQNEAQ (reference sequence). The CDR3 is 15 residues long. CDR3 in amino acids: CASSRQSGGADEQFF. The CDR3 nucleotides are TGTGCCAGCAGCAGGCAGTCAGGGGGTGCGGATGAGCAGTTCTTC.

Written as DNA, the CDR3 is TGCAGTGCTAGTGCCGGGAGGAACACAGATACGCAGTATTTT. Its translation is CSASAGRNTDTQYF. V usage is TRBV20-1 and J usage is TRBJ2-3, with TRBD2 matching over 7 bases. This CDR3 region has 14 residues. The germline V gene encodes CDR1 DFQATT and CDR2 SNEGSKA (reference sequence). V lost 3 bases, J lost 2 bases, and 5 bases stayed unmatched.

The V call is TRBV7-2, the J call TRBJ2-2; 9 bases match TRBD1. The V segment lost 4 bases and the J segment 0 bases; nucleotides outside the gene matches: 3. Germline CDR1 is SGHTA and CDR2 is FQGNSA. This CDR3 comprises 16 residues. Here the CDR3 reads CASSSYRGPNTGELFF. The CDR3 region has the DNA TGTGCCAGCAGCTCCTACAGGGGGCCGAACACCGGGGAGCTGTTTTTT. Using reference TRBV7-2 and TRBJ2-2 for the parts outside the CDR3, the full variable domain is GAGVSQSPSNKVTEKGKDVELRCDPISGHTALYWYRQSLGQGLEFLIYFQGNSAPDKSGLPSDRFSAERTGGSVSTLTIQRTQQEDSAVYLCASSSYRGPNTGELFFGEGSRLTVL.

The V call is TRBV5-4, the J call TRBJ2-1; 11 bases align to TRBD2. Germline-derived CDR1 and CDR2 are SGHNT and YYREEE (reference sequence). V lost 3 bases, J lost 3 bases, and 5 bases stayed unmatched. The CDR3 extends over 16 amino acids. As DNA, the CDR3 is TGTGCCAGCAGCTACGGGACTAGCGGTCGCTACAATGAGCAGTTCTTC. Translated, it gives CASSYGTSGRYNEQFF.

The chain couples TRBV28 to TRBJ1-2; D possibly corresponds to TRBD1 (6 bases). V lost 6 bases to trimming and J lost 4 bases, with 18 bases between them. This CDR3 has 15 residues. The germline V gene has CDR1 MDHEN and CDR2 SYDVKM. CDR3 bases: TGTGCCAGCAGCCTCGGGGGGGGCGTCCGCTATGGCTACACCTTC. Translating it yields CASSLGGGVRYGYTF.

The CDR3 DNA follows: TGCGCCAGCGGGCTAGGGACAGGGTATTCACCCCTCCACTTT. Translated: CASGLGTGYSPLHF. The chain couples TRBV5-1 to TRBJ1-6, with TRBD1 identical over 9 bases. Germline V lookup: CDR1 SGHRS, CDR2 YFSETQ. The ends lost 7 bases at V and 8 bases at J; junction bases unmatched: 7. This CDR3 is built from 14 residues.

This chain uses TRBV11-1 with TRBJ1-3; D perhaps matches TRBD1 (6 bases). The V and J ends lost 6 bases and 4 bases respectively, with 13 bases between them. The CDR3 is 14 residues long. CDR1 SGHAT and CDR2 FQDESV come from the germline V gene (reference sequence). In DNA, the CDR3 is TGTGCCAGCAGGATAACAGGGCCCGGAAACACCATATATTTT. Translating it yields CASRITGPGNTIYF.

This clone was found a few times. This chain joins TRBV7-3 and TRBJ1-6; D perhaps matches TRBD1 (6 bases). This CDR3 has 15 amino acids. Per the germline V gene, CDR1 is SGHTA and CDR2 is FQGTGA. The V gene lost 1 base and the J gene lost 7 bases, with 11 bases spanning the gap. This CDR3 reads CASSLIGGNNSPLHF. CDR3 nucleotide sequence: TGTGCCAGCAGCTTAATAGGGGGAAACAATTCACCCCTCCACTTT.

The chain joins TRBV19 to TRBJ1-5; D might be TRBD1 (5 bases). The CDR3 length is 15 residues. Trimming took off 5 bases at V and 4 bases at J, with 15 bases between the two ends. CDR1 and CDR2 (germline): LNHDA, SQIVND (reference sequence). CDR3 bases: TGTGCCAGTAGTCTCCAAACAGGAAGGAATCAGCCCCAGCATTTT. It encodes CASSLQTGRNQPQHF.

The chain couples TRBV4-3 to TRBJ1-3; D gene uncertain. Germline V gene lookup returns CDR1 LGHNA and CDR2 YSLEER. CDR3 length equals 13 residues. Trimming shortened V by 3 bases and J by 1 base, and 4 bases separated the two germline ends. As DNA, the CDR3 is TGCGCCAGCAGCCAGGCTTCTGGAAACACCATATATTTT. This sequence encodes CASSQASGNTIYF.

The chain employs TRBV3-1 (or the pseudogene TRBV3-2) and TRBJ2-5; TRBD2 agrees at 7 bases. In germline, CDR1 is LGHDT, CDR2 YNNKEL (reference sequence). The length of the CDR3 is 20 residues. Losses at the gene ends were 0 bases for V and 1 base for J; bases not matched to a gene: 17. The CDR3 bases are TGTGCCAGCAGCCAAGAGGGGACTAACAGGAGGACCGAGATCCAAGAGACCCAGTACTTC. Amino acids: CASSQEGTNRRTEIQETQYF.

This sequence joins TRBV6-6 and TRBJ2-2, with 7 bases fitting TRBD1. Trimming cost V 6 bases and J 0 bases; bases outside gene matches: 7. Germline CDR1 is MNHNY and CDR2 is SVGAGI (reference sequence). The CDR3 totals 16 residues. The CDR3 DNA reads TGTGCCAGCAGGAAATCCGGGACAGCGAACACCGGGGAGCTGTTTTTT. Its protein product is CASRKSGTANTGELFF.

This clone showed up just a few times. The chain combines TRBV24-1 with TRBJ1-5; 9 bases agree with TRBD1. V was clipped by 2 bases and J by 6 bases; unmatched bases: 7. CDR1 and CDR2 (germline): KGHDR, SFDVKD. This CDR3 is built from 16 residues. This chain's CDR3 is CATSDSDRGDFQPQHF. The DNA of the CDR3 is TGTGCCACCAGTGATTCGGACAGGGGAGACTTTCAGCCCCAGCATTTT.

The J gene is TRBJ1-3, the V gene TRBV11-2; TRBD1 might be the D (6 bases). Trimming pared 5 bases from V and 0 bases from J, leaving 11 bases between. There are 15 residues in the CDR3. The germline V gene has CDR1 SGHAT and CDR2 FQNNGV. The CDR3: CASSPGVPSGNTIYF. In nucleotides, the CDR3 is TGTGCCAGCAGCCCAGGGGTCCCCTCTGGAAACACCATATATTTT.

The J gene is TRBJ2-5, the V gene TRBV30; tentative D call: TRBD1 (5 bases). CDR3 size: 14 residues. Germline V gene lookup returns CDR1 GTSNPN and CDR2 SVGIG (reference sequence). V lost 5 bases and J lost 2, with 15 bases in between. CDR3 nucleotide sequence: TGTGCCTGGGCGAAAACAGGAGCACAAGAGACCCAGTACTTC. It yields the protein CAWAKTGAQETQYF.

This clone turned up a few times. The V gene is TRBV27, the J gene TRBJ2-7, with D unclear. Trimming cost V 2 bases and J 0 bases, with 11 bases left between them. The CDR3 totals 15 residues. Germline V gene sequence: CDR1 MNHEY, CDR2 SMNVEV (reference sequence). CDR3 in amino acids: CASSLQQKSSYEQYF. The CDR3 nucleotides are TGTGCCAGCAGTTTACAACAGAAGAGCTCCTACGAGCAGTACTTC.

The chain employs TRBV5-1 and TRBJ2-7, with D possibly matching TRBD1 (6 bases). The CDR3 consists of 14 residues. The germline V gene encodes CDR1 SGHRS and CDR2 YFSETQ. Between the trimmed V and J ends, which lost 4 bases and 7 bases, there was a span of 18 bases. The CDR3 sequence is CASSGAGQRGEQYF. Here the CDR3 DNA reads TGCGCCAGCAGCGGGGCCGGACAAAGGGGGGAGCAGTACTTC.

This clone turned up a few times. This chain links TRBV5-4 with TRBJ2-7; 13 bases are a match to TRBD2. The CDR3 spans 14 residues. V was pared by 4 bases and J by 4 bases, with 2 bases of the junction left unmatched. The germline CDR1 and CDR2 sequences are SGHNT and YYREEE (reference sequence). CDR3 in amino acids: CASSRTSGSYEQYF. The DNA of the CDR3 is TGTGCCAGCAGCAGGACTAGCGGGAGTTACGAGCAGTACTTC.

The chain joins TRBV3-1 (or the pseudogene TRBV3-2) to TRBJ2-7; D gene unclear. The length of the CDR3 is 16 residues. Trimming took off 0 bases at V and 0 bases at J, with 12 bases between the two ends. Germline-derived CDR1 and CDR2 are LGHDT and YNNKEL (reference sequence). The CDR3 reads CASSQDPERGSYEQYF. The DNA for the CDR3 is TGTGCCAGCAGCCAAGATCCGGAGCGTGGCTCCTACGAGCAGTACTTC.

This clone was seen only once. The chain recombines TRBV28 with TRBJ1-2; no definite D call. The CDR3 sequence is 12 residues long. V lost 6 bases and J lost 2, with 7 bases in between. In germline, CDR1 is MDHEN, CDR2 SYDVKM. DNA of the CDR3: TGTGCCAGCAGCGTGGGCAACTATGGCTACACCTTC. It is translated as CASSVGNYGYTF.

The CDR3 coding sequence is TGTGCCAGAGGGGCGGGATCGAACACCGGGGAGCTGTTTTTT. Its translation: CARGAGSNTGELFF. V usage is TRBV2 and J usage is TRBJ2-2; a weak D match, TRBD2 (6 bases). Looked up from germline, CDR1 is SNHLY and CDR2 is FYNNEI. The CDR3 extends over 14 amino acids. V was pared by 9 bases and J by 0 bases, with 11 bases between.